This T cell receptor beta chain was sequenced in a study of CD8 T cells in ankylosing spondylitis. Study-wide points: Significant enrichment of disease-linked clones was reported in matched ankylosing spondylitis synovial fluid. What seemed typical of ankylosing spondylitis blood was a TCR beta motif built from roughly eight highly homologous variants.

The TCR beta libraries were generated through quantitative 5'-RACE incorporating molecular barcodes. TCRdb fed the 5' RACE reads into MiXCR, producing one record per CDR3 protein. Among roughly 250,000 distinct CDR3 sequences listed, over 8.5% were seen once. The CDR3 sequence is 14 residues long. V was clipped by 3 bases and J by 8 bases; unmatched bases: 4. Germline lookup yields CDR1 SGHTA and CDR2 FQGNSA. At least ten counts were recorded for this clonotype. The target antigen is unknown. Material: blood, either unsorted or a sorted T cell fraction (not recorded which). The chain links TRBV7-2 to TRBJ1-4, with 9 nucleotides matching TRBD1. The receptor's source is a male donor with ankylosing spondylitis or in good health (not recorded which). The DNA of the CDR3 is TGTGCCAGCAGCTTCGGGACAGGGCGAGAAAAACTGTTTTTT. Protein product: CASSFGTGREKLFF.